This T cell receptor beta chain emerged from a study of blood T cell repertoires in COVID-19. Study details: The origin of the acute and convalescent COVID-19 samples was the United States, Italy and Spain. T cells, B-cell-depleted T cells, or PBMCs supplied cDNA or gDNA.

Germline V gene data show CDR1 as LGHDT and CDR2 as YNNKEL (reference sequence). CDR3 length: 16 amino acids. V lost 4 bases and J lost 4, with 16 bases in between. This clone appeared once. Original processing notes: It was from reference gene primer amplification that nucleated cell counts were estimated. Assay used: immunoSEQ multiplex PCR; TCRdb lists only in-frame clones, some missing. That table is the source of V, J and clone size, and D and trimming were worked out from the DNA. The data show roughly 120,000 clones, 80% seen once. Sequencing was done on a sample of peripheral blood. The sequence derives from a human donor in a cohort sampled during active or convalescent COVID-19. This rearrangement joins TRBV3-1 (or the pseudogene TRBV3-2) to TRBJ2-2, with D possibly TRBD1 on 6 matching bases. As DNA, the CDR3 is TGTGCCAGCAGCCGGACAGTTGGGAGTGGCACCGGGGAGCTGTTTTTT. As protein: CASSRTVGSGTGELFF.